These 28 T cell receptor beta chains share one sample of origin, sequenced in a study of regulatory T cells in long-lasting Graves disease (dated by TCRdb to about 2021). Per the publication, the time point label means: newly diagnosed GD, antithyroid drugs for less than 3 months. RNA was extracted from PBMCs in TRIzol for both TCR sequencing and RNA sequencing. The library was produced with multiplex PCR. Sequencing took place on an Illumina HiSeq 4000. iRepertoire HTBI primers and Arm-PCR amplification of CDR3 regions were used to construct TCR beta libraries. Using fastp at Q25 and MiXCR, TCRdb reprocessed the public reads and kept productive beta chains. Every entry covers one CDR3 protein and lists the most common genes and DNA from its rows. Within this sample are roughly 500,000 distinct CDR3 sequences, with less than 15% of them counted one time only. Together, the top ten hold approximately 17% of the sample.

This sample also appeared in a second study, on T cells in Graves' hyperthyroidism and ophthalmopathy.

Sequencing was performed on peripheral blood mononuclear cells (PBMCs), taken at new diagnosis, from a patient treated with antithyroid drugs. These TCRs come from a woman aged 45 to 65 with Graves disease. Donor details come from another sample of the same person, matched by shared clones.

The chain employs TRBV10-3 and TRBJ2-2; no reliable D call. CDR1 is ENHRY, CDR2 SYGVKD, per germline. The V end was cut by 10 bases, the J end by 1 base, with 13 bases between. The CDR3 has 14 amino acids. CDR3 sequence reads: CATLPGQNTGELFF. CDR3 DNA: TGTGCCACACTACCGGGCCAGAACACCGGGGAGCTGTTTTTT.

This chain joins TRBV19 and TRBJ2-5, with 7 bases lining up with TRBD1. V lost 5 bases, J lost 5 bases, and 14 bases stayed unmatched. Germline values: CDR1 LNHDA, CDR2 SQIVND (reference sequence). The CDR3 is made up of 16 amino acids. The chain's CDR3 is CASSPRRDSRMETQYF. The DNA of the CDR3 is TGTGCCAGTAGTCCGCGTAGGGACAGCCGTATGGAGACCCAGTACTTC.

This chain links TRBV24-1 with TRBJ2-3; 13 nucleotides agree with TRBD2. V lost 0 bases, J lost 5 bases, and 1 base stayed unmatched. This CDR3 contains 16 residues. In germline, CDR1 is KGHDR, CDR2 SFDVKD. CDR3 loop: CATSDLRTSGRDTQYF. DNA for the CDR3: TGTGCCACCAGTGATTTGAGGACTAGCGGGAGAGATACGCAGTATTTT.

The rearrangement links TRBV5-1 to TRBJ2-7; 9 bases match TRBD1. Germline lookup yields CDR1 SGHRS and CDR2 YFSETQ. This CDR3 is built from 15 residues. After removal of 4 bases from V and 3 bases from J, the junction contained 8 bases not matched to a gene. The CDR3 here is CASSRPGQGYYEQYF. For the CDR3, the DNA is TGCGCCAGCAGCCGTCCCGGACAGGGGTACTACGAGCAGTACTTC. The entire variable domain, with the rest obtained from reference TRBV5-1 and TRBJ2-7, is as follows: KAGVTQTPRYLIKTRGQQVTLSCSPISGHRSVSWYQQTPGQGLQFLFEYFSETQRNKGNFPGRFSGRQFSNSRSEMNVSTLELGDSALYLCASSRPGQGYYEQYFGPGTRLTVT.

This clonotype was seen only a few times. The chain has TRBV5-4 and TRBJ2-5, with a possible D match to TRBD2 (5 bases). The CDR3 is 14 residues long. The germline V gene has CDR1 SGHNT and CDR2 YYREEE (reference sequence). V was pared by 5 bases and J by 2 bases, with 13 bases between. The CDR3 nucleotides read TGTGCCAGCAGGGTTGACCCGGGACAAGAGACCCAGTACTTC. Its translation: CASRVDPGQETQYF.

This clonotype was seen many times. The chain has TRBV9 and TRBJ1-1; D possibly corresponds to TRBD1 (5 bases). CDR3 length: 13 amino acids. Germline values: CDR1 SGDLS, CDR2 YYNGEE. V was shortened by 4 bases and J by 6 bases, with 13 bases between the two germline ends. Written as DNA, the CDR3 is TGTGCCAGCAGCCCTAGGAGGGACGCTGAAGCTTTCTTT. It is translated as CASSPRRDAEAFF.

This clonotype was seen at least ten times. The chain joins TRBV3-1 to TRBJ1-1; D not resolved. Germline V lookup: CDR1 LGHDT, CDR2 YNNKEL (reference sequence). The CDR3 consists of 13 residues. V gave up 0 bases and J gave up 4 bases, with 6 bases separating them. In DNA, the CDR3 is TGTGCCAGCAGCCAAGACGGTCCCACTGAAGCTTTCTTT. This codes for CASSQDGPTEAFF.

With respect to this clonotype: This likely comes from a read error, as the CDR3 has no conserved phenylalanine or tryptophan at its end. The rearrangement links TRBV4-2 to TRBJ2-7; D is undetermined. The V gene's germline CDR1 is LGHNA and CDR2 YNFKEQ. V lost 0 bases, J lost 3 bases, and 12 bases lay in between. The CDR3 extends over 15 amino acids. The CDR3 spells CASSQDTTRNYEQYL. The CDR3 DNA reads TGTGCCAGCAGCCAAGATACGACAAGAAACTACGAGCAGTACCTC.

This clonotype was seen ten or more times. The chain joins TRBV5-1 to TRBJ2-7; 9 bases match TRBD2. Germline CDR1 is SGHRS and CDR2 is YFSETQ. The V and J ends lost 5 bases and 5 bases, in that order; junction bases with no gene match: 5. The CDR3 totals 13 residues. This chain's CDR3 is CASSLAGVHEQYF. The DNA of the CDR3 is TGCGCCAGCAGTTTAGCGGGAGTCCACGAGCAGTACTTC. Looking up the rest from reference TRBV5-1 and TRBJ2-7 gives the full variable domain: KAGVTQTPRYLIKTRGQQVTLSCSPISGHRSVSWYQQTPGQGLQFLFEYFSETQRNKGNFPGRFSGRQFSNSRSEMNVSTLELGDSALYLCASSLAGVHEQYFGPGTRLTVT.

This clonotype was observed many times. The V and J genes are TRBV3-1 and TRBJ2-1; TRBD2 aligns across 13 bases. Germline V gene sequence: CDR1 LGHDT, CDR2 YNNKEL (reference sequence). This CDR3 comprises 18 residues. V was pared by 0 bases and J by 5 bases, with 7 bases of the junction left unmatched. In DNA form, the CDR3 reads TGTGCCAGCAGCCAAGATCTACGACTAGCGGGAGGAAACAATGAGCAGTTCTTC. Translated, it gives CASSQDLRLAGGNNEQFF.

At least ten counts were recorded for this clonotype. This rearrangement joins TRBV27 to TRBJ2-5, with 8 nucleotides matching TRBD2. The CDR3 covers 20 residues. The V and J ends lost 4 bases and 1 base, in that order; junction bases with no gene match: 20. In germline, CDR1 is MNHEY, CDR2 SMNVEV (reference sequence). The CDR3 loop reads CASSSISGVYSGIFQETQYF. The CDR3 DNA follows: TGTGCCAGCAGTTCTATTAGCGGGGTTTATAGCGGGATCTTCCAAGAGACCCAGTACTTC.

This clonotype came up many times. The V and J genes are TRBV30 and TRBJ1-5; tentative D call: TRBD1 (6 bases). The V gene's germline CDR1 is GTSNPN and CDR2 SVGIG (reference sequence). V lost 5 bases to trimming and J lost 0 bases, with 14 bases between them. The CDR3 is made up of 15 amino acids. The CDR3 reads CAWSLTGVSNQPQHF. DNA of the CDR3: TGTGCCTGGTCATTGACAGGAGTTAGCAATCAGCCCCAGCATTTT. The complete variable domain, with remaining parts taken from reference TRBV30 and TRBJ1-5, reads SQTIHQWPATLVQPVGSPLSLECTVEGTSNPNLYWYRQAAGRGLQLLFYSVGIGQISSEVPQNLSASRPQDRQFILSSKKLLLSDSGFYLCAWSLTGVSNQPQHFGDGTRLSIL.

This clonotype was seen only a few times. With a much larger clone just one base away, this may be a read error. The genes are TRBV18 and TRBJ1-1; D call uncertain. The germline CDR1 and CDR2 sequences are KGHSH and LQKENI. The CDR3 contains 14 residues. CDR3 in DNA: TGTGCCAGCCCACCGGAAACACTGAACACTGAAGCTTTCTTT. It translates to CASPPETLNTEAFF.

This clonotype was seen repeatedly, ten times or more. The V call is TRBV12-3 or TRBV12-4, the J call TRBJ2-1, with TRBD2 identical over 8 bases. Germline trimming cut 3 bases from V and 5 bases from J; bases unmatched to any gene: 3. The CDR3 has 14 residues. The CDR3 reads CASSFGLANNEQFF. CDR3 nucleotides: TGTGCCAGCAGTTTTGGACTAGCTAACAATGAGCAGTTCTTC.

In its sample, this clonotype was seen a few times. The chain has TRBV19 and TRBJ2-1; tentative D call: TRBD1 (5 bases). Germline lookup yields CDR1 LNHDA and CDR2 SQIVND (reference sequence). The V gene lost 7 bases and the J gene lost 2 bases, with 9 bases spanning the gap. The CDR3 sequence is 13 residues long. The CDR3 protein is CASNQGTYNEQFF. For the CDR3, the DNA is TGTGCCAGTAACCAGGGCACCTACAATGAGCAGTTCTTC.

CDR3 DNA: TGTGCCATCAGTGAGTCTCGCGGAGGGGTGTACGAGCAGTACTTC. The encoded protein is CAISESRGGVYEQYF. J is TRBJ2-7 and V is TRBV10-3, with D possibly TRBD2 on 6 matching bases. CDR3 length: 15 residues. Germline V gives CDR1 ENHRY, CDR2 SYGVKD. The ends were cut back, 0 bases at V and 4 bases at J, with 13 bases in the middle.

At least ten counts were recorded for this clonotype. The CDR3 spells CASSLGGTGINEQFF. The CDR3, as DNA: TGCGCCAGCAGCTTGGGGGGGACAGGGATTAATGAGCAGTTCTTC. J is TRBJ2-1 and V is TRBV5-1; the match to TRBD1 covers 9 bases. The ends lost 0 bases at V and 7 bases at J; junction bases unmatched: 5. This CDR3 is 15 amino acids long. Looked up from germline, CDR1 is SGHRS and CDR2 is YFSETQ.

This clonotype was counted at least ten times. The CDR3 spells CASSLAGTGGYETQYF. CDR3 DNA: TGTGCCAGCAGTCTCGCCGGGACAGGGGGTTATGAGACCCAGTACTTC. The chain couples TRBV27 to TRBJ2-5, with 11 bases matching TRBD1. CDR3 length equals 16 residues. With V trimmed by 5 bases and J by 5 bases, 10 bases remained unmatched. CDR1 MNHEY and CDR2 SMNVEV come from the germline V gene (reference sequence).

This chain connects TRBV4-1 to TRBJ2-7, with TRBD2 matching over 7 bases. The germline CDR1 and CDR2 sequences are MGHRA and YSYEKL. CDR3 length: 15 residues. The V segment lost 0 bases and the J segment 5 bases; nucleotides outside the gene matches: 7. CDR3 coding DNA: TGCGCCAGCAGCCAAGACGGACTAGGTCACGACGAGCAGTACTTC. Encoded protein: CASSQDGLGHDEQYF.

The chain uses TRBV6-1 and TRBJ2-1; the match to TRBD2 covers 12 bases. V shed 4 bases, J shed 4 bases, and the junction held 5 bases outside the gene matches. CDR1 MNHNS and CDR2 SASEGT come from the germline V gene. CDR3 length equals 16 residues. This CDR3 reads CASSALAGGLYNEQFF. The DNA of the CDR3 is TGTGCCAGCAGTGCGCTAGCGGGAGGGCTGTACAATGAGCAGTTCTTC.

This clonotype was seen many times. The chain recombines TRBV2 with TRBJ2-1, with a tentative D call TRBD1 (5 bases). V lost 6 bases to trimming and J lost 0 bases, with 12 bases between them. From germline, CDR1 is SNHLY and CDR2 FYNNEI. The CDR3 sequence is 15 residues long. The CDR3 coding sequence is TGTGCCAGCAGGGGCAGACAGAGCTCCTACAATGAGCAGTTCTTC. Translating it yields CASRGRQSSYNEQFF.

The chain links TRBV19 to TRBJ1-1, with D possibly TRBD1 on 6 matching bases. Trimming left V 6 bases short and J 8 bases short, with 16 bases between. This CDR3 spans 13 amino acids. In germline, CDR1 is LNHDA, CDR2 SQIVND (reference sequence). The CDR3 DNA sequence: TGTGCCAGTAGCCCCGCCTCCGGGACAGAAGCTTTCTTT. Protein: CASSPASGTEAFF.

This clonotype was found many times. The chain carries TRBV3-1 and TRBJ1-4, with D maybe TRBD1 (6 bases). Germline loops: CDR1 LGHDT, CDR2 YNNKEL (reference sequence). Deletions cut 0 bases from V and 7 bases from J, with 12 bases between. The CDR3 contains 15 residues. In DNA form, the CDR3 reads TGTGCCAGCAGCCAAGAACCAGGGGCCAGTGAAAAACTGTTTTTT. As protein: CASSQEPGASEKLFF.

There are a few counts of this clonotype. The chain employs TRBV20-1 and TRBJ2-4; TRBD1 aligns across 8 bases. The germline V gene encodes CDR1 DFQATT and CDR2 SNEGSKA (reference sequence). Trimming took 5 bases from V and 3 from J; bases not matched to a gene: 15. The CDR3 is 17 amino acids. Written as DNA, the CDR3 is TGCAGTGCTCTACCCGAAAGGACAGGGCGAGTCAAAAACATTCAGTACTTC. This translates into CSALPERTGRVKNIQYF.

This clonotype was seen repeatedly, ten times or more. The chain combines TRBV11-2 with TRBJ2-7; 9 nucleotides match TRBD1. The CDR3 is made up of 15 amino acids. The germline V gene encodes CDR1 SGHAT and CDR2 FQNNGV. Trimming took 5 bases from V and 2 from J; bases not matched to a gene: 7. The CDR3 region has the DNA TGTGCCAGCAGCACAGGGGGCGGGATACCCTACGAGCAGTACTTC. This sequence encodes CASSTGGGIPYEQYF.

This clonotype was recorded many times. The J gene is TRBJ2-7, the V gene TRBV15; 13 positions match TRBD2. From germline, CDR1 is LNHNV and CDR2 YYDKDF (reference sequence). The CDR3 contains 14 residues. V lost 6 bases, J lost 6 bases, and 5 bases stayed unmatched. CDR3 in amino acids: CATSRTSGSSEQYF. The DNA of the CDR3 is TGTGCCACCAGTAGGACTAGCGGGAGTTCCGAGCAGTACTTC.

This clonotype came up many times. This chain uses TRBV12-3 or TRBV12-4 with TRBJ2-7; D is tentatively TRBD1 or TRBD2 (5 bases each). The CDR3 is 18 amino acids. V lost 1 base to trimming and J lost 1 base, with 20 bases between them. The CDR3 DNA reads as TGTGCCAGCAGTTTAGGGCCTACCGGGGCAGGGTGGTCCTACGAGCAGTACTTC. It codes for CASSLGPTGAGWSYEQYF.

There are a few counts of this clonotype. The CDR3 DNA reads as TGTGCCAGCAGCCCCAAGGGGGGGACTAGCGGGAGAATTCAGTACTTC. This translates into CASSPKGGTSGRIQYF. This chain uses TRBV9 with TRBJ2-4, with TRBD2 identical over 14 bases. The CDR3 length is 16 residues. J lost 10 bases, V lost 4 bases, and 10 bases had no gene match. Per germline, CDR1 SGDLS and CDR2 YYNGEE. The full variable domain, completed using reference TRBV9 and TRBJ2-4, is DSGVTQTPKHLITATGQRVTLRCSPRSGDLSVYWYQQSLDQGLQFLIQYYNGEERAKGNILERFSAQQFPDLHSELNLSSLELGDSALYFCASSPKGGTSGRIQYFGAGTRLSVL.